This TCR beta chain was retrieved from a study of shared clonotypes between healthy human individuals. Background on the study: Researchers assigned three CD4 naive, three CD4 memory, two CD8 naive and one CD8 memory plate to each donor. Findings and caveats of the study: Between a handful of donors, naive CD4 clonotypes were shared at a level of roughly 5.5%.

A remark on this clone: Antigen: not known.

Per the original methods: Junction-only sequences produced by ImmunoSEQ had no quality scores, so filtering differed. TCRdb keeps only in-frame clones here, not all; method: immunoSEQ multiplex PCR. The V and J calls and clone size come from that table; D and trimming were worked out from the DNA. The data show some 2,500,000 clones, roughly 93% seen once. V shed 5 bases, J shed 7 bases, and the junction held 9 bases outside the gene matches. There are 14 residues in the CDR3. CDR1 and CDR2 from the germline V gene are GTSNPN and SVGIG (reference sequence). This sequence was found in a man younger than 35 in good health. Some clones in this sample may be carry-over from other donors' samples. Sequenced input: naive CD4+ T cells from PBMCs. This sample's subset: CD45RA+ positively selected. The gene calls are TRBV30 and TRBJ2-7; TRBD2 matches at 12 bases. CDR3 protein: CAWGTSGLPGEQYF. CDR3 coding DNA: TGTGCCTGGGGGACTAGCGGGCTCCCCGGGGAGCAGTACTTC.